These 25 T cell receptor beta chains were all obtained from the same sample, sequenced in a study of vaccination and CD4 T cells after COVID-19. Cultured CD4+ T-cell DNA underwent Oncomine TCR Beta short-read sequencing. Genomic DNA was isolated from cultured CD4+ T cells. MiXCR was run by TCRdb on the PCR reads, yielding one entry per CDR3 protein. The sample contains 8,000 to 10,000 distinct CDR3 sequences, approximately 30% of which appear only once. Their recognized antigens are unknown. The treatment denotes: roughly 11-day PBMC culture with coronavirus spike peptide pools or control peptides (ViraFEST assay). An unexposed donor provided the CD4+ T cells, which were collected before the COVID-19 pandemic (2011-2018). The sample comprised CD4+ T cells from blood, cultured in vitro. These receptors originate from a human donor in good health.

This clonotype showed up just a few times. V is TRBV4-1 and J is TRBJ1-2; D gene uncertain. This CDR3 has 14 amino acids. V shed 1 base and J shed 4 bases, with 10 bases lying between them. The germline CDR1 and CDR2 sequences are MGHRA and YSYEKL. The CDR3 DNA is TGCGCCAGCAGCCAAGTCGGTCAGCTCTATGGCTACACCTTC. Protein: CASSQVGQLYGYTF.

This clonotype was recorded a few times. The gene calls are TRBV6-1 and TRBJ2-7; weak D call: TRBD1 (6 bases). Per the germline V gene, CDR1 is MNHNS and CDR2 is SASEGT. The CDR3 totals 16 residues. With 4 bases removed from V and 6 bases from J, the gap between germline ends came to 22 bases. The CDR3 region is CASSVRVRDIRGEQYF. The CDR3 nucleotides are TGTGCCAGCAGTGTCCGGGTCAGGGACATTCGGGGCGAGCAGTACTTC.

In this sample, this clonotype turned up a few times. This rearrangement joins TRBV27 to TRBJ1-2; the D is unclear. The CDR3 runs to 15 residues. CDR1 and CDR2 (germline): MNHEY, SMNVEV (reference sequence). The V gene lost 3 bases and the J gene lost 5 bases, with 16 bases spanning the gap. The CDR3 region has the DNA TGTGCCAGCAGTTTCCGCCTCATCGGGGTGTATGGCTACACCTTC. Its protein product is CASSFRLIGVYGYTF.

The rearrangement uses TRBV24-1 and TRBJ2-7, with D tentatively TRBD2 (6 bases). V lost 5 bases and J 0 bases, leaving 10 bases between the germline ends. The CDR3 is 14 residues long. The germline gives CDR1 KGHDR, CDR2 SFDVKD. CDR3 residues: CATSAGGPSYEQYF. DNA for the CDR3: TGTGCCACCAGTGCCGGGGGTCCCTCCTACGAGCAGTACTTC.

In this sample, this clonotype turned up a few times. The CDR3 protein is CASSSVRLNTEAFF. CDR3 nucleotides: TGTGCCAGCAGTTCGGTCAGATTGAACACTGAAGCTTTCTTT. V usage is TRBV27 and J usage is TRBJ1-1, with D hard to call. Deletions cut 4 bases from V and 0 bases from J, with 9 bases between. The V gene's germline CDR1 is MNHEY and CDR2 SMNVEV (reference sequence). The CDR3 is 14 residues long.

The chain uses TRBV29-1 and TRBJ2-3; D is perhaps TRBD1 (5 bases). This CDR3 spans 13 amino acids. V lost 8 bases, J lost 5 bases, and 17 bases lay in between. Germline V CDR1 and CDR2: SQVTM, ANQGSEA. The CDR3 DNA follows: TGCAGCTCAGCAAGGGGCGCTGAAGATACGCAGTATTTT. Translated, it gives CSSARGAEDTQYF.

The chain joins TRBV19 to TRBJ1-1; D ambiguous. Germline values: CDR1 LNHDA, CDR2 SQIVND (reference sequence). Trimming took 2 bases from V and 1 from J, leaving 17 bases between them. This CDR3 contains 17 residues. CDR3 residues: CASSIWSPGQRNTEAFF. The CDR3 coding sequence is TGTGCCAGTAGTATATGGAGTCCCGGGCAGAGGAACACTGAAGCTTTCTTT.

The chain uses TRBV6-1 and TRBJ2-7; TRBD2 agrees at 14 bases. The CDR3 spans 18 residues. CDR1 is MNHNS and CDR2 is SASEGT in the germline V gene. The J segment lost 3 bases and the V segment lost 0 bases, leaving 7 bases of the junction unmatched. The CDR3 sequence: CASSEASLGLAGVYEQYF. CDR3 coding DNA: TGTGCCAGCAGTGAAGCTTCTTTGGGACTAGCGGGAGTCTACGAGCAGTACTTC.

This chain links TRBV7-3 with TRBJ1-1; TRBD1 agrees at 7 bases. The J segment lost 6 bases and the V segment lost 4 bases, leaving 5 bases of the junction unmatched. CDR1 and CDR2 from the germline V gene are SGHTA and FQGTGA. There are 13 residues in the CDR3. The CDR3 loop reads CASSSPGQPEAFF. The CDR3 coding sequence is TGTGCCAGCAGCTCTCCGGGACAGCCTGAAGCTTTCTTT.

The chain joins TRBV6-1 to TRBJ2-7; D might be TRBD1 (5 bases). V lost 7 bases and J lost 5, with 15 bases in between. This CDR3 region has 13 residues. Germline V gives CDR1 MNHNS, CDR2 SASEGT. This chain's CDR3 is CASKETVVDEQYF. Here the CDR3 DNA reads TGTGCCAGCAAAGAGACAGTCGTCGACGAGCAGTACTTC.

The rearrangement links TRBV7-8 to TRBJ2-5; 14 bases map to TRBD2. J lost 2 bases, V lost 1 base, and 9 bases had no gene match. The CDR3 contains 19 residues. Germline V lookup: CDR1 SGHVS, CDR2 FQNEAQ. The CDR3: CASSLVRGTSGGFQETQYF. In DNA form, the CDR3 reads TGTGCCAGCAGCTTAGTGCGGGGGACTAGCGGGGGATTTCAAGAGACCCAGTACTTC.

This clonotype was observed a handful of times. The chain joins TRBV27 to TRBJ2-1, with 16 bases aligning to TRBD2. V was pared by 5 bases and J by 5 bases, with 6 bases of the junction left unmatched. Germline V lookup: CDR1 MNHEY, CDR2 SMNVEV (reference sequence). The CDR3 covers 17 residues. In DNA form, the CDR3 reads TGTGCCAGCAGTCCCCCCGGGACTAGCGGGAGGGACAATGAGCAGTTCTTC. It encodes CASSPPGTSGRDNEQFF.

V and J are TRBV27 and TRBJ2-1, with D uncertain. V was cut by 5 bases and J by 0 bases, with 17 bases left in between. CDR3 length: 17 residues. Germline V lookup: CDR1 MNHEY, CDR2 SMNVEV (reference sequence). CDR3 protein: CASSITVPASSYNEQFF. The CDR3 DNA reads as TGTGCCAGCAGTATAACGGTCCCTGCGAGCTCCTACAATGAGCAGTTCTTC.

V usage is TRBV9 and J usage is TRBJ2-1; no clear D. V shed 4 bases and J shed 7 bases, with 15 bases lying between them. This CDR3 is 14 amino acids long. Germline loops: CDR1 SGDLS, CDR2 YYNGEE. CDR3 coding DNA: TGTGCCAGCAGCCCACTATTGGTGGGGAATGAGCAGTTCTTC. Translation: CASSPLLVGNEQFF.

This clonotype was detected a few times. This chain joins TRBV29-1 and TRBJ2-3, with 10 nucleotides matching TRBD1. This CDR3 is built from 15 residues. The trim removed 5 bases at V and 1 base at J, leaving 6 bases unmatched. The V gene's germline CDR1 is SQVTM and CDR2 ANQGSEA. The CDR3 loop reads CSVSTGTGGTDTQYF. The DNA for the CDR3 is TGCAGCGTTTCCACCGGGACAGGGGGCACAGATACGCAGTATTTT.

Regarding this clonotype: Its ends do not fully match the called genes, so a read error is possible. The CDR3 reads CTSSPQELLFF. Written as DNA, the CDR3 is TGTACCAGCTCACCACAGGAGCTCCTGTTTTTT. V usage is TRBV18 and J usage is TRBJ2-2; possible D gene TRBD1, 5 bases. Germline V lookup: CDR1 KGHSH, CDR2 LQKENI. CDR3 length: 11 residues.

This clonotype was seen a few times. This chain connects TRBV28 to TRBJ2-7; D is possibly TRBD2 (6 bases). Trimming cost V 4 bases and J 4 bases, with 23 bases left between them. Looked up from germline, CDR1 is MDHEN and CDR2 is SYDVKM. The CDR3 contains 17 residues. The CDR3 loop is CASSSLEEGGLKYEQYF. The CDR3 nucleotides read TGTGCCAGCAGTTCCCTGGAGGAGGGAGGTCTTAAATACGAGCAGTACTTC.

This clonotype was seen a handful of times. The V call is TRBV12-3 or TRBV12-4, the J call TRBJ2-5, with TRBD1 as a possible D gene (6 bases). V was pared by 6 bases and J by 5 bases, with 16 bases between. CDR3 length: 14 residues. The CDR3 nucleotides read TGTGCCAGCAGAAGACTACAGGGTCGGGAGACCCAGTACTTC. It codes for CASRRLQGRETQYF.

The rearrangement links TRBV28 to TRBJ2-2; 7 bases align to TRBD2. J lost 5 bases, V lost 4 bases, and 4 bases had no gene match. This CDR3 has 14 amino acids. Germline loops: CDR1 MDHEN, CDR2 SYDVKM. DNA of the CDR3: TGTGCCAGCAGTTCCCCCGGGGGGACCGGGGAGCTGTTTTTT. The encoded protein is CASSSPGGTGELFF.

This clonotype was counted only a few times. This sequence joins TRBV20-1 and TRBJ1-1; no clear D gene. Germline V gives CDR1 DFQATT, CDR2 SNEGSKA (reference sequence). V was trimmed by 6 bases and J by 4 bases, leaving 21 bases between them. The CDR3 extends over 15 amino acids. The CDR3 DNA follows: TGCAGTGCCCCCCTACTACAGTTAACCGGCACTGAAGCTTTCTTT. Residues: CSAPLLQLTGTEAFF.

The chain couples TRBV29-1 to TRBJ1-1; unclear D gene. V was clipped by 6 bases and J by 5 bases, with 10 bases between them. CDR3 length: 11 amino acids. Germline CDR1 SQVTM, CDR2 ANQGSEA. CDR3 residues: CSVLGGTEAFF. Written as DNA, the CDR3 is TGCAGCGTCTTGGGTGGGACTGAAGCTTTCTTT.

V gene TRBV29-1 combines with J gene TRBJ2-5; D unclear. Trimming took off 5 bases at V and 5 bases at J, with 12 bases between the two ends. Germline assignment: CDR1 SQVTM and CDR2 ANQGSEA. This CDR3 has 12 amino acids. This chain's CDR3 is CSVIVTGETQYF. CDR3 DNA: TGCAGCGTTATTGTCACGGGCGAGACCCAGTACTTC.

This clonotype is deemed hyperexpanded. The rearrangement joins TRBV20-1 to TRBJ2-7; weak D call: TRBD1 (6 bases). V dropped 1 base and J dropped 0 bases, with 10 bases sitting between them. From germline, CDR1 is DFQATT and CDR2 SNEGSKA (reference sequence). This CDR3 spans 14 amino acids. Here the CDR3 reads CSARGGQSSYEQYF. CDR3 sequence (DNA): TGCAGTGCTAGAGGCGGACAGAGCTCCTACGAGCAGTACTTC.

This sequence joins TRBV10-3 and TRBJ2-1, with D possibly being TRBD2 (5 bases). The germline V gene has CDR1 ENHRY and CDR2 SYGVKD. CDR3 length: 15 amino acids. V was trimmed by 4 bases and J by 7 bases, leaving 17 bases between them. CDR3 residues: CAISGVTWELNEQFF. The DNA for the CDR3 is TGTGCCATCAGTGGAGTGACATGGGAGCTGAATGAGCAGTTCTTC.

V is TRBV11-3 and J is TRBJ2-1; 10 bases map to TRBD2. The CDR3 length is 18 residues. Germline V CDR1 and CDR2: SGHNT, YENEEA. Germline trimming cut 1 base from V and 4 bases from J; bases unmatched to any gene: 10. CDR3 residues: CASSLGRASGRVYNEQFF. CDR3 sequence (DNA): TGTGCCAGCAGCTTAGGGAGAGCTAGCGGGAGAGTATACAATGAGCAGTTCTTC. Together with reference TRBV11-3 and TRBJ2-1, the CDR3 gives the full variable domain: EAGVVQSPRYKIIEKKQPVAFWCNPISGHNTLYWYLQNLGQGPELLIRYENEEAVDDSQLPKDRFSAERLKGVDSTLKIQPAELGDSAVYLCASSLGRASGRVYNEQFFGPGTRLTVL.